These T cell receptor beta chains were read from a single sample in a study of cytomegalovirus exposure and HLA in healthy donors. The protocol was immunoSEQ multiplex PCR, while the TCRdb copy is restricted to in-frame clones and leaves out a portion. The data show some 150,000 clones, over 75% seen once. Sequencing input: PBMCs. The receptors derive from a man aged 25-45 years in good health and CMV-seropositive. CDR3s include the opening cysteine and the closing phenylalanine or tryptophan. A D gene is named only where the DNA matches it firmly. A clone size is listed for some rows: how often the clone was seen (once, few, many), or a class if it is expanded.

TRBV4-1	NA	NA	TRBJ2-5	CASSQDSQGAKTQYF	TGCGCCAGCAGCCAAGATTCACAGGGCGCAAAGACCCAGTACTTC
TRBV5-6	NA	TRBD1	TRBJ2-7	CASSPVGTEAYEQYF	TGTGCCAGCAGCCCGGTCGGGACAGAAGCCTACGAGCAGTACTTC
TRBV6-5	NA	TRBD1	TRBJ2-5	CASSEDRGVKTQYF	TGTGCCAGCAGTGAGGACAGGGGGGTTAAGACCCAGTACTTC
TRBV14	NA	NA	TRBJ2-7	CASSQGGPSSYEQYF	TGTGCCAGCAGCCAAGGAGGGCCGAGTTCCTACGAGCAGTACTTC
TRBV5-4	once	TRBD1	TRBJ1-1	CASSWLDREAFF	TGTGCCAGCAGCTGGCTGGACAGGGAAGCTTTCTTT
TRBV4-3	NA	NA	TRBJ1-2	CASSLKPRGLYGYTF	TGCGCCAGCAGCCTAAAGCCCAGGGGTTTATATGGCTACACCTTC
TRBV5-4	NA	NA	TRBJ1-1	CASSPSQTAISEAFF	TGTGCCAGCAGCCCCTCACAGACGGCGATCTCCGAAGCTTTCTTT
TRBV5-6	NA	TRBD1	TRBJ2-7	CASSPPISNRGEQYF	TGTGCCAGCAGCCCTCCGATCTCAAACAGGGGCGAGCAGTACTTC
TRBV7-9	NA	NA	TRBJ1-1	CASNRAGQNTEAFF	TGTGCCAGCAATCGGGCAGGGCAGAACACTGAAGCTTTCTTT
TRBV6-1	few	NA	TRBJ1-2	CAATSETYGYTF	TGTGCGGCAACCAGCGAAACCTATGGCTACACCTTC
TRBV27	NA	TRBD1	TRBJ1-5	CASSLRGTALNQPQHF	TGTGCCAGCAGTTTACGCGGGACAGCCCTTAATCAGCCCCAGCATTTT